The 17 T cell receptor beta chains in this list originate from one sample, sequenced in a study of blood T cell repertoires in COVID-19. TCRdb keeps only in-frame clones here, not all; method: immunoSEQ multiplex PCR. This table holds more than 300,000 clones, approximately 90% found once. The material sequenced was PBMCs or T cells enriched from blood (not recorded which). The receptors originated from a woman in her thirties or forties who had been exposed to COVID-19.

The gene calls are TRBV27 and TRBJ1-2, with 7 bases aligning to TRBD1. Germline-derived CDR1 and CDR2 are MNHEY and SMNVEV (reference sequence). The CDR3 consists of 13 residues. J lost 4 bases, V lost 5 bases, and 4 bases had no gene match. The CDR3 loop reads CASSRGTVYGYTF. CDR3 in DNA: TGTGCCAGCAGTCGGGGGACAGTCTATGGCTACACCTTC.

This sequence joins TRBV6-1 and TRBJ2-5; 8 bases align to TRBD1. This CDR3 comprises 14 residues. In germline, CDR1 is MNHNS, CDR2 SASEGT. V lost 3 bases, J lost 5 bases, and 5 bases stayed unmatched. The CDR3 sequence: CASSEAGGWETQYF. CDR3 bases: TGTGCCAGCAGTGAGGCAGGGGGCTGGGAGACCCAGTACTTC.

V usage is TRBV7-9 and J usage is TRBJ1-5; D call uncertain. The germline V and J ends were trimmed by 1 base and 7 bases, with 11 bases remaining between them. Germline V gene lookup returns CDR1 SEHNR and CDR2 FQNEAQ (reference sequence). The CDR3 runs 14 residues. CDR3 loop: CASSLGADAQPQHF. CDR3 DNA: TGTGCCAGCAGCTTAGGGGCCGACGCCCAGCCCCAGCATTTT.

The chain combines TRBV20-1 with TRBJ1-2, with unresolved D. Germline lookup yields CDR1 DFQATT and CDR2 SNEGSKA (reference sequence). This CDR3 is built from 11 residues. V lost 4 bases, J lost 8 bases, and 11 bases lay in between. The CDR3 sequence is CSANLGWGYTF. The DNA of the CDR3 is TGCAGTGCTAACCTGGGCTGGGGCTACACCTTC.

The genes are TRBV18 and TRBJ1-1; TRBD1 matches 10 bases. From germline, CDR1 is KGHSH and CDR2 LQKENI. The V segment lost 5 bases and the J segment 5 bases; nucleotides outside the gene matches: 5. The CDR3 is 14 amino acids. Written as DNA, the CDR3 is TGTGCCAGCTCAGGACAGGGGGGAGGGACTGAAGCTTTCTTT. It specifies CASSGQGGGTEAFF.

The chain joins TRBV4-3 to TRBJ1-2; D is unresolved. The CDR3 consists of 13 residues. Trimming left V 3 bases short and J 8 bases short, with 13 bases between. Germline values: CDR1 LGHNA, CDR2 YSLEER. The CDR3 loop reads CASSQAVRAGYTF. Here the CDR3 DNA reads TGCGCCAGCAGCCAGGCTGTGAGGGCGGGCTACACCTTC.

This clone was seen only a few times. The V and J genes are TRBV7-9 and TRBJ2-1, with a weak D call TRBD2 (6 bases). Germline V gene lookup returns CDR1 SEHNR and CDR2 FQNEAQ (reference sequence). V lost 2 bases, J lost 6 bases, and 20 bases lay in between. The CDR3 spans 17 residues. CDR3 bases: TGTGCCAGCAGCTTATCGGCCGGACTACAGTCTCTCAATGAGCAGTTCTTC. Translated, it gives CASSLSAGLQSLNEQFF.

As regards this clone: Other nucleotide sequences from this sample produce the same CDR3. The CDR3 loop reads CASSPPGQGYNEQFF. CDR3 sequence (DNA): TGCGCCAGTTCACCCCCGGGACAGGGTTACAATGAGCAGTTCTTC. The V call is TRBV5-1, the J call TRBJ2-1; 9 bases are shared with TRBD1. After removal of 8 bases from V and 4 bases from J, the junction contained 10 bases not matched to a gene. The CDR3 is 15 residues long. CDR1 and CDR2 from the germline V gene are SGHRS and YFSETQ.

This chain joins TRBV3-1 (or the pseudogene TRBV3-2) and TRBJ1-3; the D is unclear. The length of the CDR3 is 16 residues. Germline CDR1 and CDR2: LGHDT and YNNKEL (reference sequence). Trimming took off 1 base at V and 0 bases at J, with 10 bases between the two ends. The CDR3 loop is CASSQGVTASGNTIYF. The CDR3 DNA follows: TGTGCCAGCAGCCAAGGGGTGACTGCCTCTGGAAACACCATATATTTT.

This clone was seen only once. The chain employs TRBV2 and TRBJ2-2, with a weak D call TRBD1 (6 bases). This CDR3 comprises 14 residues. Trimming took 6 bases from V and 6 from J, leaving 14 bases between them. Germline V gene lookup returns CDR1 SNHLY and CDR2 FYNNEI. The CDR3 protein is CASRPTGGAGELFF. The CDR3 DNA is TGTGCCAGCAGACCGACAGGTGGCGCCGGGGAGCTGTTTTTT. Combining the CDR3 with reference TRBV2 and TRBJ2-2 gives the whole variable domain EPEVTQTPSHQVTQMGQEVILRCVPISNHLYFYWYRQILGQKVEFLVSFYNNEISEKSEIFDDQFSVERPDGSNFTLKIRSTKLEDSAMYFCASRPTGGAGELFFGEGSRLTVL.

The sample holds one count of this clone. The rearrangement joins TRBV2 to TRBJ1-5; perhaps TRBD1 as D (6 bases). V was shortened by 5 bases and J by 6 bases, with 17 bases between the two germline ends. The CDR3 is 15 residues long. Looked up from germline, CDR1 is SNHLY and CDR2 is FYNNEI. The CDR3 protein is CASSWAPRGAQPQHF. CDR3 nucleotide sequence: TGTGCCAGCAGTTGGGCCCCACGGGGGGCTCAGCCCCAGCATTTT.

This clone showed up just once. The chain links TRBV5-5 to TRBJ1-6; a possible D gene is TRBD1 (5 bases). Germline loops: CDR1 SGHKS, CDR2 YYEKEE (reference sequence). V was pared by 4 bases and J by 0 bases, with 14 bases between. There are 17 residues in the CDR3. CDR3 in DNA: TGTGCCAGCAGCCGGGACGCGGGAAGCTCCTATAATTCACCCCTCCACTTT. Protein: CASSRDAGSSYNSPLHF.

The chain couples TRBV19 to TRBJ1-2; tentative D call: TRBD1 (5 bases). V lost 1 base and J 0 bases, leaving 15 bases between the germline ends. The CDR3 is 17 residues long. Germline lookup yields CDR1 LNHDA and CDR2 SQIVND (reference sequence). This CDR3 reads CASSIGTGGSANYGYTF. The CDR3 bases are TGTGCCAGTAGTATAGGTACAGGCGGTTCGGCTAACTATGGCTACACCTTC.

Notes on this clone: In the same sample, other DNA sequences code for this CDR3. The chain joins TRBV24-1 to TRBJ1-5; D call uncertain. V was pared by 5 bases and J by 4 bases, with 8 bases between. Germline V gene sequence: CDR1 KGHDR, CDR2 SFDVKD. The CDR3 extends over 13 amino acids. As DNA, the CDR3 is TGTGCCACCAGTGTCGGCGGTAATCAGCCCCAGCATTTT. Translating it yields CATSVGGNQPQHF.

The chain joins TRBV5-1 to TRBJ1-3; maybe TRBD1 (6 bases). Germline values: CDR1 SGHRS, CDR2 YFSETQ. Trimming left V 2 bases short and J 4 bases short, with 10 bases between. CDR3 length: 14 residues. CDR3 nucleotide sequence: TGCGCCAGCAGCTTAGACAGGAGGGGAAACACCATATATTTT. Translating gives CASSLDRRGNTIYF.

V usage is TRBV5-5 and J usage is TRBJ2-5; D remains ambiguous. Germline V gene sequence: CDR1 SGHKS, CDR2 YYEKEE (reference sequence). The V end lost 0 bases, the J end lost 8 bases, and 11 bases lay between the germline ends. This CDR3 has 13 amino acids. The CDR3 protein is CASSLEQATTQYF. The CDR3 DNA follows: TGTGCCAGCAGCTTGGAGCAGGCAACAACCCAGTACTTC.

J is TRBJ1-1 and V is TRBV15, with TRBD1 matching 9 bases. From germline, CDR1 is LNHNV and CDR2 YYDKDF (reference sequence). The CDR3 runs 17 residues. V shed 0 bases and J 2 bases; nucleotides not matched to a gene: 7. This CDR3 reads CATSRDPGTGINTEAFF. CDR3 sequence (DNA): TGTGCCACCAGCAGAGACCCTGGGACAGGGATAAACACTGAAGCTTTCTTT.